Below, 14 T cell receptor beta chains from the same sample are listed, as sequenced in a study of a mutant IDH1 vaccine in newly diagnosed glioma. No antigens are known for them. The time point denotes: week 11, during vaccination. Vaccination comprised doses that each held 300 ug of mutant IDH1 20-mer peptide, plus topical imiquimod. Sequenced by immunoSEQ multiplex PCR; TCRdb stores in-frame clones only, minus some. The table has about 64,000 clones, about 88% seen once. This material consisted of PBMCs, taken from a glioma patient whose treatment included an IDH1 peptide vaccine. These TCRs come from a woman between 50 and 59 years old with glioma.

This chain uses TRBV4-3 with TRBJ2-7; D remains ambiguous. Trimming shortened V by 0 bases and J by 4 bases, and 13 bases separated the two germline ends. Germline V lookup: CDR1 LGHNA, CDR2 YSLEER. The CDR3 consists of 15 residues. CDR3 in amino acids: CASSQDRAGSYEQYF. The CDR3 bases are TGCGCCAGCAGCCAAGATCGTGCAGGAAGTTACGAGCAGTACTTC.

The chain carries TRBV7-3 and TRBJ2-3, with TRBD2 matching over 8 bases. J was trimmed by 6 bases and V by 1 base; bases with no gene match: 6. Germline V gives CDR1 SGHTA, CDR2 FQGTGA. CDR3 length: 15 amino acids. The CDR3 loop reads CASSLRGSGADTQYF. The CDR3 DNA is TGTGCCAGCAGCTTAAGGGGTAGCGGGGCCGATACGCAGTATTTT.

Of note for this clone: At one of its ends the junction is not consistent with the germline gene, which may arise from a read error. V gene TRBV5-6 combines with J gene TRBJ2-1; 10 bases are a match to TRBD1. The CDR3 loop spans 16 amino acids. Germline loops: CDR1 SGHDT, CDR2 YYEEEE. CDR3 amino acids: CASSVRRDRGRGVKVF. The DNA of the CDR3 is TGTGCCAGCAGCGTACGCCGGGACAGGGGTAGAGGGGTGAAGGTCTTC. Supplemented by reference TRBV5-6 and TRBJ2-1, the full variable domain reads DAGVTQSPTHLIKTRGQQVTLRCSPKSGHDTVSWYQQALGQGPQFIFQYYEEEERQRGNFPDRFSGHQFPNYSSELNVNALLLGDSALYLCASSVRRDRGRGVKVFGPGTRLTVL.

The CDR3 sequence: CASSLEGAINQPQHF. The CDR3 DNA reads as TGTGCCAGCAGCTTGGAGGGGGCTATCAATCAGCCCCAGCATTTT. This chain joins TRBV5-5 and TRBJ1-5; 7 nucleotides agree with TRBD1. The germline CDR1 and CDR2 sequences are SGHKS and YYEKEE (reference sequence). This CDR3 is built from 15 residues. Unmatched junction bases numbered 3, after V lost 0 bases and J lost 3 bases.

The rearrangement links TRBV19 to TRBJ2-3; no clear D. CDR1 is LNHDA and CDR2 is SQIVND in the germline V gene (reference sequence). This CDR3 spans 15 amino acids. With 3 bases removed from V and 1 base from J, the gap between germline ends came to 11 bases. The chain's CDR3 is CASSMYPIRTDTQYF. The CDR3 bases are TGTGCCAGTAGTATGTACCCAATACGCACAGATACGCAGTATTTT.

This chain uses TRBV30 with TRBJ1-3, with D uncertain. Per germline, CDR1 GTSNPN and CDR2 SVGIG (reference sequence). With 4 bases removed from V and 4 bases from J, the gap between germline ends came to 8 bases. There are 12 residues in the CDR3. The CDR3 is CAWITGGNTIYF. The CDR3 nucleotides read TGTGCCTGGATTACGGGAGGAAACACCATATATTTT.

This chain links TRBV5-1 with TRBJ1-2; TRBD1 might be the D (6 bases). V shed 4 bases and J shed 6 bases, with 13 bases lying between them. Germline values: CDR1 SGHRS, CDR2 YFSETQ. This CDR3 spans 13 amino acids. CDR3 DNA sequence: TGCGCCAGCAGCATGGTGGGGGGCGATGGCTACACCTTC. Protein sequence: CASSMVGGDGYTF. Looking up the rest from reference TRBV5-1 and TRBJ1-2 gives the full variable domain: KAGVTQTPRYLIKTRGQQVTLSCSPISGHRSVSWYQQTPGQGLQFLFEYFSETQRNKGNFPGRFSGRQFSNSRSEMNVSTLELGDSALYLCASSMVGGDGYTFGSGTRLTVV.

The sample holds one count of this clone. The genes are TRBV7-8 and TRBJ2-2; TRBD2 aligns across 10 bases. The CDR3 sequence is 15 residues long. With 7 bases clipped from V and 7 bases from J, the junction kept 9 bases outside the gene matches. CDR1 is SGHVS, CDR2 FQNEAQ, per germline. The CDR3 region is CASKERGGLLGELFF. The CDR3 DNA reads TGTGCCAGCAAAGAGCGGGGGGGCCTTCTCGGGGAGCTGTTTTTT.

CDR3 sequence reads: CASSTVQGARNGYTF. The CDR3, as DNA: TGTGCCAGCAGTACCGTACAGGGGGCGCGGAACGGCTACACCTTC. The V gene is TRBV2, the J gene TRBJ1-2, with TRBD1 identical over 9 bases. The V gene end was trimmed by 5 bases and the J gene end by 8 bases; junction bases not matched to a gene: 12. This CDR3 is 15 amino acids long. Per the germline V gene, CDR1 is SNHLY and CDR2 is FYNNEI.

This clone was picked up one time. The rearrangement links TRBV6-5 to TRBJ2-1; 7 bases match TRBD2. V was clipped by 5 bases and J by 3 bases; unmatched bases: 7. The CDR3 is 15 amino acids. The germline V gene has CDR1 MNHEY and CDR2 SVGAGI. The CDR3 reads CASSKSGADYNEQFF. As DNA, the CDR3 is TGTGCCAGCAGTAAGAGCGGGGCAGACTACAATGAGCAGTTCTTC.

J is TRBJ2-7 and V is TRBV27, with D unresolved. This CDR3 is 15 amino acids long. V dropped 5 bases and J dropped 1 base, with 15 bases sitting between them. Germline lookup yields CDR1 MNHEY and CDR2 SMNVEV (reference sequence). The CDR3 region is CASSGFMGSSYEQYF. The CDR3 coding sequence is TGTGCCAGCAGTGGTTTTATGGGGTCTTCCTACGAGCAGTACTTC.

The gene calls are TRBV10-1 and TRBJ2-5; D unclear. With 3 bases removed from V and 7 bases from J, the gap between germline ends came to 3 bases. Germline lookup yields CDR1 WNHNN and CDR2 SYGVQD (reference sequence). This CDR3 region has 10 residues. CDR3 sequence reads: CASSDGTQYF. The CDR3 nucleotides read TGCGCCAGCAGTGATGGGACCCAGTACTTC.

This chain links TRBV6-5 with TRBJ1-2, with 7 nucleotides matching TRBD1. After removal of 0 bases from V and 2 bases from J, the junction contained 0 bases not matched to a gene. CDR1 and CDR2 (germline): MNHEY, SVGAGI. CDR3 size: 14 residues. The CDR3 DNA reads TGTGCCAGCAGTTACTCACAGGGGAACTATGGCTACACCTTC. Translated, it gives CASSYSQGNYGYTF.

This chain joins TRBV5-5 and TRBJ2-5, with D possibly matching TRBD2 (6 bases). This CDR3 region has 15 residues. V lost 2 bases and J lost 9, with 20 bases in between. Germline V gene sequence: CDR1 SGHKS, CDR2 YYEKEE (reference sequence). The chain's CDR3 is CASSFVTSGLRAQYF. The CDR3, as DNA: TGTGCCAGCAGCTTCGTTACTTCGGGACTTAGGGCCCAGTACTTC.